This TCR beta chain appears in the sequencing data of a study of T cell repertoires in aging, cancer and after chemotherapy. The template was genomic DNA from peripheral blood, not RNA. This CDR3 spans 16 amino acids. CDR1 and CDR2 from the germline V gene are LGHNA and YNFKEQ. Comment on this clonotype: Sequence at one end of the junction differs from germline and may be a read error.

Multiplex touch-down PCR with TRB-A/B primers amplified rearranged V-D-J TRB sequences. TCRdb re-analysed the multiplex PCR reads in MiXCR, keeping a single row per CDR3 protein. The table shows around 12,000 distinct CDR3 sequences, with around 20% occurring only once. The source material was blood. The TCR sequence derives from a human donor in good health. The V gene is TRBV4-2, the J gene TRBJ1-4, with D maybe TRBD1 (5 bases). The CDR3 DNA reads TGCGCCAGCAGCCAAGTGCGGGGGGCAACTAATGAAAAACTGTTTTTT. It codes for CASSQVRGATNEKLFF.